The 16 T cell receptor beta chains below were found in one sample sequenced in a study of shared clonotypes between healthy human individuals (TCRdb year 2020). Library preparation was by the immunoSEQ multiplex PCR assay. TCRdb limited this immuneACCESS table to in-frame rearrangements with V and J called. A share of clones is missing; checked studies link under half to unresolved V genes, and the rest is unexplained. The sample table records 1,400,000 or so clones; just under 99% of these occur just once. Approximately 0.4% of the sample is held by the ten biggest clonotypes. Sequencing input: naive CD4+ T cells sorted from blood. The sample's cell subset or site label, decoded: CD45RA+ positively selected. Receptors were obtained from a man aged 25 to 40 in good health.

Comment on this clone: Other DNA sequences in the same sample also yield this CDR3. V and J are TRBV18 and TRBJ2-7, with D perhaps TRBD1 or TRBD2 (5 bases each). The germline V gene has CDR1 KGHSH and CDR2 LQKENI. The V end was cut by 2 bases, the J end by 3 bases, with 8 bases between. CDR3 length: 13 amino acids. CDR3 protein: CASSPEGYYEQYF. In nucleotides, the CDR3 is TGTGCCAGCTCACCAGAGGGGTACTACGAGCAGTACTTC.

This clone has only one observation. The chain employs TRBV5-4 and TRBJ2-1, with TRBD2 identical over 10 bases. The CDR3 totals 14 residues. Trimming at V came to 7 bases and at J to 9 bases, leaving 10 bases not matched to a gene. Germline V gene sequence: CDR1 SGHNT, CDR2 YYREEE (reference sequence). The CDR3 sequence: CASRGTSDLGEQFF. The CDR3 DNA sequence: TGTGCCAGCCGGGGGACTAGCGACCTCGGTGAGCAGTTCTTC.

This clone was seen once. The chain recombines TRBV4-2 with TRBJ2-1; no definite D call. Deletions cut 0 bases from V and 0 bases from J, with 9 bases between. The CDR3 length is 16 residues. Germline V CDR1 and CDR2: LGHNA, YNFKEQ. The CDR3 spells CASSQEGSSSYNEQFF. CDR3 nucleotides: TGTGCCAGCAGCCAAGAGGGGTCGAGCTCCTACAATGAGCAGTTCTTC.

The V and J genes are TRBV9 and TRBJ2-1, with D perhaps matching TRBD2 (5 bases). Germline CDR1 SGDLS, CDR2 YYNGEE. The length of the CDR3 is 17 residues. The germline V and J ends were trimmed by 4 bases and 0 bases, with 17 bases remaining between them. The CDR3 DNA reads TGTGCCAGCAGCCTGACGTCAGCGGTCAGCTCCTACAATGAGCAGTTCTTC. This sequence encodes CASSLTSAVSSYNEQFF.

The rearrangement uses TRBV2 and TRBJ1-5, with D unresolved. This CDR3 is built from 13 residues. Deletions cut 3 bases from V and 1 base from J, with 4 bases between. Germline loops: CDR1 SNHLY, CDR2 FYNNEI. As DNA, the CDR3 is TGTGCCAGCAGTGATGTAAGCAATCAGCCCCAGCATTTT. It translates to CASSDVSNQPQHF.

The chain links TRBV7-7 to TRBJ2-1; 9 bases agree with TRBD2. J was trimmed by 10 bases and V by 6 bases; bases with no gene match: 22. This CDR3 has 18 residues. Germline CDR1 is SSHAT and CDR2 is FNYEAQ (reference sequence). This chain's CDR3 is CASSFEVLDASGVGEQFF. Written as DNA, the CDR3 is TGTGCCAGCAGTTTTGAAGTTTTGGATGCTAGCGGGGTGGGGGAGCAGTTCTTC.

Turning to this clone: Other DNA sequences in this specimen translate into the identical CDR3. This chain joins TRBV9 and TRBJ2-7, with a weak D call TRBD2 (6 bases). From germline, CDR1 is SGDLS and CDR2 YYNGEE. CDR3 length: 14 residues. Trimming took off 0 bases at V and 3 bases at J, with 10 bases between the two ends. CDR3 loop: CASSVGTGVYEQYF. CDR3 coding DNA: TGTGCCAGCAGCGTAGGAACGGGAGTCTACGAGCAGTACTTC. Based on the CDR3 plus reference TRBV9 and TRBJ2-7, the full variable domain is DSGVTQTPKHLITATGQRVTLRCSPRSGDLSVYWYQQSLDQGLQFLIQYYNGEERAKGNILERFSAQQFPDLHSELNLSSLELGDSALYFCASSVGTGVYEQYFGPGTRLTVT.

The chain has TRBV29-1 and TRBJ2-5; D is undetermined. V was clipped by 2 bases and J by 1 base, with 11 bases between them. The CDR3 totals 14 residues. Per germline, CDR1 SQVTM and CDR2 ANQGSEA. The CDR3 here is CSVETSAIQETQYF. CDR3 nucleotides: TGCAGCGTTGAAACTTCGGCCATCCAAGAGACCCAGTACTTC. Complete variable domain (other parts from reference TRBV29-1 and TRBJ2-5): SAVISQKPSRDICQRGTSLTIQCQVDSQVTMMFWYRQQPGQSLTLIATANQGSEATYESGFVIDKFPISRPNLTFSTLTVSNMSPEDSSIYLCSVETSAIQETQYFGPGTRLLVL.

The chain carries TRBV5-1 and TRBJ2-7; D unclear. The CDR3 is 13 amino acids. Germline CDR1 is SGHRS and CDR2 is YFSETQ. V was clipped by 0 bases and J by 6 bases, with 10 bases between them. CDR3 sequence reads: CASSLELRGEQYF. DNA of the CDR3: TGCGCCAGCAGCTTGGAGCTACGTGGCGAGCAGTACTTC.

The gene calls are TRBV29-1 and TRBJ2-3; D is unclear. With 2 bases removed from V and 4 bases from J, the gap between germline ends came to 7 bases. Germline loops: CDR1 SQVTM, CDR2 ANQGSEA. CDR3 length equals 12 residues. The DNA of the CDR3 is TGCAGCGTTGAAAGTGGGCCAGATACGCAGTATTTT. As protein: CSVESGPDTQYF.

This clone was counted a single time. This chain uses TRBV4-3 with TRBJ2-3; no clear D. The CDR3 sequence is 14 residues long. Trimming removed 0 bases at V and 5 bases at J, with 9 bases between. Germline V CDR1 and CDR2: LGHNA, YSLEER. CDR3 DNA: TGCGCCAGCAGCCAAGATAGGAGTGGAGATACGCAGTATTTT. Residues: CASSQDRSGDTQYF.

The J gene is TRBJ2-5, the V gene TRBV6-5, with a tentative D call TRBD1 (6 bases). The CDR3 length is 16 residues. Looked up from germline, CDR1 is MNHEY and CDR2 is SVGAGI. The V end was cut by 4 bases, the J end by 0 bases, with 15 bases between. CDR3 loop: CASSSSQGNYQETQYF. CDR3 DNA: TGTGCCAGCAGTTCCTCTCAGGGGAATTACCAAGAGACCCAGTACTTC.

With respect to this clone: This specimen includes other DNA sequences encoding the same CDR3. The V call is TRBV10-1, the J call TRBJ2-2; D is unclear. Germline loops: CDR1 WNHNN, CDR2 SYGVQD (reference sequence). V lost 3 bases, J lost 6 bases, and 8 bases lay in between. The CDR3 is made up of 13 amino acids. CDR3 DNA sequence: TGCGCCAGCAGTGAAACGGGCGCCGGGGAGCTGTTTTTT. It yields the protein CASSETGAGELFF.

This chain uses TRBV2 with TRBJ2-7; TRBD1 matches 10 bases. V was clipped by 10 bases and J by 4 bases; unmatched bases: 10. Per the germline V gene, CDR1 is SNHLY and CDR2 is FYNNEI. This CDR3 spans 14 amino acids. CDR3 amino acids: CANLIRDRGYEQYF. The CDR3 DNA sequence: TGTGCCAACCTGATTCGGGACAGGGGTTACGAGCAGTACTTC.

This chain joins TRBV5-4 and TRBJ2-1, with 8 bases that match TRBD2. Germline assignment: CDR1 SGHNT and CDR2 YYREEE (reference sequence). Trimming took 2 bases from V and 1 from J; bases not matched to a gene: 8. CDR3 length equals 17 residues. CDR3 nucleotides: TGTGCCAGCAGCTTCAAAACTACTAGCGGATCCTACAATGAGCAGTTCTTC. Residues: CASSFKTTSGSYNEQFF.

The rearrangement links TRBV19 to TRBJ2-2; 7 bases are shared with TRBD2. V trimming: 3 bases; J trimming: 6 bases; junction bases outside the gene matches: 7. CDR3 length equals 15 residues. The germline CDR1 and CDR2 sequences are LNHDA and SQIVND (reference sequence). In nucleotides, the CDR3 is TGTGCCAGTAGTATCCTGAGCGGGATTCCCGGGGAGCTGTTTTTT. Protein sequence: CASSILSGIPGELFF.